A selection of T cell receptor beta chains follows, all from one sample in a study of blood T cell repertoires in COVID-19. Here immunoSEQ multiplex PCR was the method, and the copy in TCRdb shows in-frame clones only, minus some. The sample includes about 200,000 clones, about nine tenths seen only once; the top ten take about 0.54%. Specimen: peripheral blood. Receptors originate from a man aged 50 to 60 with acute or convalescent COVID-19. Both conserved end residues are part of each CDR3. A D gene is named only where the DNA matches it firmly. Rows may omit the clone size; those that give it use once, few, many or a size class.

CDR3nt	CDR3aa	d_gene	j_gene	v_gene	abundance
TGTGCCAGCAGCTTTCCCCTAAGGGGCTCCGGCAATGAGCAGTTCTTC	CASSFPLRGSGNEQFF	NA	TRBJ2-1	TRBV11-2	once
TGTGCCAGCAGTTTAGGAGCCAGGGCTTTCACTGAAGCTTTCTTT	CASSLGARAFTEAFF	NA	TRBJ1-1	TRBV27	NA
TGTGCCACCAGCAGAGATTCCTTGGCAGGGGGTAGAAACACCATATATTTT	CATSRDSLAGGRNTIYF	TRBD1	TRBJ1-3	TRBV15	NA
TGTGCCAGCAGCTCCCGACAACATTACACTGAAGCTTTCTTT	CASSSRQHYTEAFF	NA	TRBJ1-1	TRBV7-2	NA
TGTGCCAGCAGTTACTCGAGCAGGATCCGATCCTACGAGCAGTACTTC	CASSYSSRIRSYEQYF	NA	TRBJ2-7	TRBV6-6	NA
TGTGCCAGCAGCGTCTCCGGGACAGTCAACTATGGCTACACCTTC	CASSVSGTVNYGYTF	TRBD1	TRBJ1-2	TRBV7-9	NA
TGTGCCAGCAGCTACGGACAGGGCTCGGGAGCTTTCTTT	CASSYGQGSGAFF	TRBD1	TRBJ1-1	TRBV7-8	NA
TGTGCCAGCAGCCAAGACAGGGCCAATGAGCAGTTCTTC	CASSQDRANEQFF	NA	TRBJ2-1	TRBV3-1/TRBV3-2	NA
TGTGCCAGCAGTTCGGGACTCCGACAGCCCCAGCATTTT	CASSSGLRQPQHF	NA	TRBJ1-5	TRBV6-6	NA
TGTGCCATTGGACAGGGTGGACAGCCCCAGCATTTT	CAIGQGGQPQHF	TRBD1	TRBJ1-5	TRBV27	NA
TGTGCCAGCAGGGGGGACAGGGAAGATAACTATGGCTACACCTTC	CASRGDREDNYGYTF	TRBD1	TRBJ1-2	TRBV6-5	NA
TGTGCCAGCAGCTTAGCGGGAGGGCCCTTCGAAGAGACCCAGTACTTC	CASSLAGGPFEETQYF	TRBD2	TRBJ2-5	TRBV28	NA
TGTGCCAGCAGCCGCGGGAGACCCCTGGGCGAGCAGTACTTC	CASSRGRPLGEQYF	TRBD2	TRBJ2-7	TRBV5-6	once
TGTGCCAGTAGTATAGATCCTTTAACAGCTGGGGCCAACGTCCTGACTTTC	CASSIDPLTAGANVLTF	NA	TRBJ2-6	TRBV19	NA
TGTGCCACCAGTGAGGGCAGGGTGGGCGAGACCCAGTACTTC	CATSEGRVGETQYF	NA	TRBJ2-5	TRBV24-1	once
TGTGCCAGCAGCCAAGATCCGGCAGGGGGGAGAGTCGCAACTAATGAAAAACTGTTTTTT	CASSQDPAGGRVATNEKLFF	TRBD1	TRBJ1-4	TRBV3-1/TRBV3-2	few
TGTGCCAGCAGCTTTGCGCAAGAAGCTTTCTTT	CASSFAQEAFF	NA	TRBJ1-1	TRBV7-8	NA
TGTGCCAGTAGTAGGACTAGCGGGGGGCCCGGGGCAGATACGCAGTATTTT	CASSRTSGGPGADTQYF	TRBD2	TRBJ2-3	TRBV19	NA
TGCGCCAGTTTCAGGGATAGCAATCAGCCCCAGCATTTT	CASFRDSNQPQHF	NA	TRBJ1-5	TRBV10-1	NA
TGTGCCAGCTCGCGGACCGGGGACAGCTACGAGCAGTACTTC	CASSRTGDSYEQYF	TRBD1	TRBJ2-7	TRBV18	NA
TGTGCCAGCAGCAGACAGGAAAATTCACCCCTCCACTTT	CASSRQENSPLHF	NA	TRBJ1-6	TRBV2	NA
TGTGCCACCAGCAGAGATCACGGGGAAGGCGAAAAACTGTTTTTT	CATSRDHGEGEKLFF	NA	TRBJ1-4	TRBV15	NA
TGTGCCAGCAACGAACTAGCGGAGAACACAGATACGCAGTATTTT	CASNELAENTDTQYF	TRBD2	TRBJ2-3	TRBV9	NA
TGTGCCAGCTCACCGGTCCAGGTTAGCACAGATACGCAGTATTTT	CASSPVQVSTDTQYF	NA	TRBJ2-3	TRBV18	NA
TGCGCCAGCAGCTCCGGGACAGGGTGGGACACTGAAGCTTTCTTT	CASSSGTGWDTEAFF	TRBD1	TRBJ1-1	TRBV5-1	NA
TGTGCCAGCGAAGCCAGGGATGGAACCGGGGAGCTGTTTTTT	CASEARDGTGELFF	NA	TRBJ2-2	TRBV2	NA
TGTGCCAGCAGTTTAGGATTTCGACAGGGGAACGTAGCAGATACGCAGTATTTT	CASSLGFRQGNVADTQYF	TRBD1	TRBJ2-3	TRBV28	NA
TGTGCCATCAGTGAGTTGGGGGAGGGGACTGAGCAGTTCTTC	CAISELGEGTEQFF	TRBD2	TRBJ2-1	TRBV10-3	few
TGTGCCAGCAGACGGATAGCGGACTTACTGGACGAGCAGTACTTC	CASRRIADLLDEQYF	NA	TRBJ2-7	TRBV27	NA
TGTGCCAGTACTTACAGTGGCAATCAGCCCCAGCATTTT	CASTYSGNQPQHF	NA	TRBJ1-5	TRBV19	NA
TGTGCCAGCAGCGTACGTGTCGCTAGCGGGGGCGGCAATGAGCAGTTCTTC	CASSVRVASGGGNEQFF	TRBD2	TRBJ2-1	TRBV9	once
TGCGCCAGCAGCCACCGAGCGGGAGGAGAAGAGACCCAGTACTTC	CASSHRAGGEETQYF	TRBD2	TRBJ2-5	TRBV4-1	NA
TGTGCCATCAGTGAGTCCGACAGGACAACTAATGAAAAACTGTTTTTT	CAISESDRTTNEKLFF	NA	TRBJ1-4	TRBV10-3	NA
TGTGCCAGCAGCTTGGGTCCGGGAGGGTCCGGCAATGAGCAGTTCTTC	CASSLGPGGSGNEQFF	TRBD2	TRBJ2-1	TRBV5-4	NA
TGTGCCACCAGTGATTGGCACAGGGTAACCCCCGGGGAGCTGTTTTTT	CATSDWHRVTPGELFF	NA	TRBJ2-2	TRBV24-1	NA
TGTGCCAGCAGTCCCGCAGGACTAGCGGGGGTTGAGACCCAGTACTTC	CASSPAGLAGVETQYF	TRBD2	TRBJ2-5	TRBV28	NA
TGTGCCAGCACAGGACAGGGGGCCGGGCAGCCCCAGCATTTT	CASTGQGAGQPQHF	TRBD1	TRBJ1-5	TRBV28	once
TGTGCCAGCAGACCGGAGGTCAGGAGCACAGATACGCAGTATTTT	CASRPEVRSTDTQYF	NA	TRBJ2-3	TRBV6-5	NA
TGTGCCAGCAGCCAATCCCTGGACAGGCTTTATGGCTACACCTTC	CASSQSLDRLYGYTF	TRBD1	TRBJ1-2	TRBV3-1/TRBV3-2	NA
TGTGCCAGCAGCTTAAGTGCGGGAGTGGACGAGCAGTACTTC	CASSLSAGVDEQYF	TRBD2	TRBJ2-7	TRBV11-2	NA
TGTGCCAGCAGATACCCCGACTCTGCTAGCACAGATACGCAGTATTTT	CASRYPDSASTDTQYF	NA	TRBJ2-3	TRBV6-6	few
TGTGCCAGCAGCCCGGGAGCTCAAGAGACCCAGTACTTC	CASSPGAQETQYF	NA	TRBJ2-5	TRBV11-2	NA
TGTGCCAGCAGCTTATCGGGGGGGCCGACCAATGAGCAGTTCTTC	CASSLSGGPTNEQFF	TRBD2	TRBJ2-1	TRBV7-8	NA
TGTGCCAGCAGTTTATTAAGGGGCACTGAAGCTTTCTTT	CASSLLRGTEAFF	NA	TRBJ1-1	TRBV27	NA
TGTGCCAGCAGCTTACAGGGGGGAATGAACACTGAAGCTTTCTTT	CASSLQGGMNTEAFF	TRBD1	TRBJ1-1	TRBV7-9	NA
TGCGCCAGCAGCTTAGCAGCGGGGAACTCCTACGAGCAGTACTTC	CASSLAAGNSYEQYF	TRBD2	TRBJ2-7	TRBV5-1	NA
TGCGCCAGCAGCCTCGAAGGGGCACCGGCAACCTACGAGCAGTACTTC	CASSLEGAPATYEQYF	NA	TRBJ2-7	TRBV4-1	NA
TGTGCCAGCAGCTTGTTTGGGAGGAACACTGAAGCTTTCTTT	CASSLFGRNTEAFF	NA	TRBJ1-1	TRBV5-5	NA
TGTGCCAGCAGCTTACTGACAGCCTATAATTCACCCCTCCACTTT	CASSLLTAYNSPLHF	NA	TRBJ1-6	TRBV7-2	NA
TGTGCCAGTAGTATCAGGGACAGCATGAACACTGAAGCTTTCTTT	CASSIRDSMNTEAFF	TRBD1	TRBJ1-1	TRBV19	NA
TGTGCCAGTAGTATGGGTCCGGGACTAGCGGGCCACGAGCAGTACTTC	CASSMGPGLAGHEQYF	TRBD2	TRBJ2-7	TRBV19	few
TGTGCCAGCAGCTTAGCGACAGGCGTCGGTTCACCCCTCCACTTT	CASSLATGVGSPLHF	NA	TRBJ1-6	TRBV7-2	few
TGCGCCAGCAGCCAGCGTAACACCGGGGAGCTGTTTTTT	CASSQRNTGELFF	NA	TRBJ2-2	TRBV4-1	NA
TGTGCCAGCTCACCACAGACAGGGAATGAAAAACTGTTTTTT	CASSPQTGNEKLFF	TRBD1	TRBJ1-4	TRBV18	NA